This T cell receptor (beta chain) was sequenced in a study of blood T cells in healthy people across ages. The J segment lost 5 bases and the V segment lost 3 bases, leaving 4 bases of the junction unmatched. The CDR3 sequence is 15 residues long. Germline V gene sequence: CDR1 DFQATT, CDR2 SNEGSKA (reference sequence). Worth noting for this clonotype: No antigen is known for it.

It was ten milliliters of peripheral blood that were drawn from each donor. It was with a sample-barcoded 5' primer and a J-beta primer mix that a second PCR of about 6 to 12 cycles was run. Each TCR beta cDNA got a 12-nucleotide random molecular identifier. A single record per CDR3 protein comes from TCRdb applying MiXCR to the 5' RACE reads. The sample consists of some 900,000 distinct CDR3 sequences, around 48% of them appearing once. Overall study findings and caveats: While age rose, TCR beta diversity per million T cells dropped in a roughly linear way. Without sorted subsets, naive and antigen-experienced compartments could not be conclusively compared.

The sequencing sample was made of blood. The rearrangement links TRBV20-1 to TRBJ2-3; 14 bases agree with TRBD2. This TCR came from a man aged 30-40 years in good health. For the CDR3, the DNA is TGCAGTGCTAGGAGACTAGCGGGGGGGATAGATACGCAGTATTTT. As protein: CSARRLAGGIDTQYF.